The subject of this entry is one T cell receptor beta chain. Assay: immunoSEQ multiplex PCR; the TCRdb copy retains only in-frame clones and omits some. The sample shows roughly 110,000 clones, more than 70% of them seen only once. The data derive from a study of blood T cell repertoires in COVID-19. Germline lookup yields CDR1 SGDLS and CDR2 YYNGEE. The CDR3 consists of 13 residues. V was shortened by 4 bases and J by 2 bases, with 10 bases between the two germline ends. V is TRBV9 and J is TRBJ2-7, with D hard to call. Sequencing used peripheral blood. This clonotype originated in a man in his 70s with acute or convalescent COVID-19. The CDR3 nucleotides read TGTGCCAGCAGCCTCGACACAGCCTACGAGCAGTACTTC. Protein: CASSLDTAYEQYF. Full variable domain (outside the CDR3, taken from reference TRBV9 and TRBJ2-7): DSGVTQTPKHLITATGQRVTLRCSPRSGDLSVYWYQQSLDQGLQFLIQYYNGEERAKGNILERFSAQQFPDLHSELNLSSLELGDSALYFCASSLDTAYEQYFGPGTRLTVT.